One T cell receptor beta chain is described in this entry. This clone was detected once. Its target antigen remains unknown. No much larger clone exists at a distance of one base, and base qualities are not known. The sample belongs to a study of blood T cell repertoires in COVID-19 (dated by TCRdb to 2019 to 2021). Context from the whole study: Samples from collaborators originated in the United States, Italy and Spain and spanned both the acute and convalescent phases of COVID-19. The prospective study material was composed of cDNA or gDNA derived from T cells, B-cell-depleted T cells, or PBMCs. Subjects who had been exposed to COVID-19, were actively infected with it, or had recovered from it provided the deeply sampled blood TCRbeta repertoires that made up the dataset. The repertoires were released in a freely available public database meant as a resource for research on the immune response to SARS-CoV-2. Samples came from the ongoing ImmuneRACE study (first 160 participants) plus 1,254 subjects from 6 global collaborators. Sample metadata almost always included a de-identified subject ID, COVID-19 status, age in years and sex. Where HLA class I and class II types were available, the types were taken from metadata supplied by the sample provider, not from assay-based typing. Overall study outcomes, separate from this receptor: Clinical and demographic metadata were provided uncurated, with the amount varying by source and participant.

TCRbeta CDR3 regions were amplified from genomic DNA by means of the immunoSEQ Assay, a bias-controlled multiplex PCR. From the authors' description of their analysis: The number of nucleated cells in each sample was estimated by amplification of reference gene primers within the assay. To quantify the absolute abundance of each unique TCRbeta CDR3 rearrangement, sequence reads were collapsed and filtered. For each sample, productive Simpson clonality was calculated as the square root of Simpson's diversity index across productive rearrangements. TCRdb mirrors the immuneACCESS table, restricted to in-frame sequences. Some clones are absent from its copies; in checked studies, under half trace to an unresolved V gene, and the reason for the others is unknown. D and trimming were read from the DNA, whereas the V and J calls and clone size are those reported in that table. The sample records more than 100,000 clones, roughly 78% of which are singletons. Clones ranked in the top ten supply 16% of the sample.

The cysteine opens and the phenylalanine closes a CDR3 of 15 amino acids. The CDR3 DNA has 45 bases and is translated from base 1. V loses 6 bases at its end and J loses 2 bases; junction bases beyond the gene matches: 3. As encoded in the germline V gene, CDR1 is SNHLY while CDR2 is FYNNEI. Each collaborating institution followed its own protocols to collect whole blood in K2EDTA tubes. For TCRbeta analysis, collaborator samples were shipped as frozen whole blood, as isolated PBMCs, or as DNA extracted from either sample type. The sequence is built from TRBV2 and TRBJ2-7, with 14 bases matching TRBD2. The receptor was isolated from a man aged 55-75 years with active or convalescent COVID-19. Specimen: peripheral blood. The CDR3 has the sequence CASRGLAGVTYEQYF. The nucleotide sequence reads as follows: TGTGCCAGCAGGGGACTAGCGGGGGTTACCTACGAGCAGTACTTC.